One TCR beta chain is described in this entry. The data were obtained in a study of T cell changes during pregnancy in multiple sclerosis. The V end lost 4 bases, the J end lost 9 bases, and 10 bases lay between the germline ends. In germline, CDR1 is SGHAT, CDR2 FQNNGV. The CDR3 is 12 amino acids. The assay was immunoSEQ multiplex PCR, and TCRdb's table has in-frame clones only and misses some. Among 84,000 or so clones listed, approximately 94% were seen once. The chain recombines TRBV11-2 with TRBJ2-1; TRBD1 is a possible D gene (5 bases). The receptor was isolated from a female donor with multiple sclerosis, enrolled in a pregnancy study. Sequencing was performed on peripheral blood, taken in the third trimester of pregnancy. CDR3 protein: CASSSQGFEQFF. The CDR3 DNA reads as TGTGCCAGCAGCTCGCAGGGTTTTGAGCAGTTCTTC.